The rows below give T cell receptor beta chains drawn from one sample of a study of blood T cells in healthy people across ages. TCRdb re-called the 5' RACE reads through MiXCR, storing one row per CDR3 protein. The sample shows around 650,000 distinct CDR3 sequences, 40% to 45% of them seen only once. The sequencing input was blood. All receptors come from a man of 80 years or more in good health. CDR3s include the opening cysteine and the closing phenylalanine or tryptophan.

CDR3aa: CASSQAGAAGAQETQYF
v_gene: TRBV4-1
j_gene: TRBJ2-5

CDR3aa: CASSLVPGRGETQYF
v_gene: TRBV5-1
j_gene: TRBJ2-5

CDR3aa: CASSLDTGYQETQYF
v_gene: TRBV7-2
j_gene: TRBJ2-5

CDR3aa: CASSEGGGKANEKLFF
v_gene: TRBV6-5
j_gene: TRBJ1-4

CDR3aa: CASYRDRAEKLFF
v_gene: TRBV2
j_gene: TRBJ1-4

CDR3aa: CASSLENTGTQYF
v_gene: TRBV7-2
j_gene: TRBJ2-3

CDR3aa: CASSLLATSTDTQYF
v_gene: TRBV6-2/TRBV6-3
j_gene: TRBJ2-3

CDR3aa: CSVETGHYGYTF
v_gene: TRBV29-1
j_gene: TRBJ1-2

CDR3aa: CASTVSGGAREQFF
v_gene: TRBV6-1
j_gene: TRBJ2-1

CDR3aa: CASSSRSGGPQHF
v_gene: TRBV12-3/TRBV12-4
j_gene: TRBJ1-5

CDR3aa: CASSQESRLLQFF
v_gene: TRBV4-1
j_gene: TRBJ2-1

CDR3aa: CASSPSSRMNTEAFF
v_gene: TRBV19
j_gene: TRBJ1-1

CDR3aa: CASSQTGQRALGYYNEQFF
v_gene: TRBV4-1
j_gene: TRBJ2-1

CDR3aa: CASSVLDRNYNEQFF
v_gene: TRBV9
j_gene: TRBJ2-1

CDR3aa: CASSLATGENIQYF
v_gene: TRBV7-8
j_gene: .

CDR3aa: CASSSRETYEQYF
v_gene: TRBV5-1
j_gene: TRBJ2-7

CDR3aa: CASAQGFYEQYF
v_gene: TRBV18
j_gene: TRBJ2-7

CDR3aa: CASSLGTSGSSYNEQFF
v_gene: TRBV27
j_gene: TRBJ2-1

CDR3aa: CASSPRQVKSGNEQFF
v_gene: TRBV7-2
j_gene: TRBJ2-1

CDR3aa: CASSPTGQASYEQYF
v_gene: TRBV7-2
j_gene: TRBJ2-7

CDR3aa: CASSLELIFTPGELFF
v_gene: TRBV11-2
j_gene: TRBJ2-2

CDR3aa: CASSFSPGDVRGTQYF
v_gene: TRBV27
j_gene: .

CDR3aa: CATSSPGRSYNEQYF
v_gene: TRBV15
j_gene: TRBJ2-5

CDR3aa: CASRLVGTVGETQYF
v_gene: TRBV5-1
j_gene: TRBJ2-5

CDR3aa: CSARTSGADTQYF
v_gene: TRBV20-1
j_gene: TRBJ2-3

CDR3aa: CASSLRDFYNEQFF
v_gene: TRBV11-3
j_gene: TRBJ2-1

CDR3aa: CASSPVPVGLYEQYF
v_gene: TRBV19
j_gene: TRBJ2-7

CDR3aa: CASSGSLSEQYF
v_gene: TRBV7-9
j_gene: TRBJ2-7

CDR3aa: CASSLTRESTDTQYF
v_gene: TRBV4-3
j_gene: TRBJ2-3

CDR3aa: CASSQERGQGMLANIQYF
v_gene: TRBV3-1
j_gene: TRBJ2-4

CDR3aa: CASSQAASTDTQYF
v_gene: TRBV3-1
j_gene: TRBJ2-3

CDR3aa: CASSSQTGGRGETQYF
v_gene: TRBV7-6
j_gene: TRBJ2-5

CDR3aa: CASSVGVGQGGNEQFF
v_gene: TRBV9
j_gene: TRBJ2-1

CDR3aa: CASSYRTTGNTDTQYF
v_gene: TRBV6-2/TRBV6-3
j_gene: TRBJ2-3

CDR3aa: CSAKQGLAGVNEQFF
v_gene: TRBV20-1
j_gene: TRBJ2-1

CDR3aa: CASSEDRGYGYTF
v_gene: TRBV2
j_gene: TRBJ1-2

CDR3aa: CASSQDRGGQGFVNTGELFF
v_gene: TRBV3-1
j_gene: TRBJ2-2